Presented here are 21 T cell receptor beta chains from one specimen sequenced in a study of shared clonotypes between healthy human individuals (TCRdb year 2020). The library came from the immunoSEQ multiplex PCR assay. TCRdb holds this immuneACCESS table with in-frame rearrangements only. Some clones are missing; in checked studies, unresolved V genes explain under half, and the rest has no known cause. This sample lists around 1.9 million clones; 85% to 95% were detected once. Together, the top ten hold about 1.8% of the sample. CD8 naive samples consisted of CD45RO-negative cells that were positively selected for CCR7, yielding a CD45RA+CCR7+ population without TemRA cells. The sequenced sample was naive CD8+ T cells from PBMCs. The label giving this sample's cell subset or site can be read as: CD45RA+CCR7+. The origin of the receptors is a young man in good health. Some clones in this sample may be carry-over from other donors' samples.

The chain combines TRBV5-6 with TRBJ2-2; TRBD2 agrees at 7 bases. The V segment lost 4 bases and the J segment 1 base; nucleotides outside the gene matches: 7. The CDR3 runs 16 residues. In germline, CDR1 is SGHDT, CDR2 YYEEEE. Written as DNA, the CDR3 is TGTGCCAGCAGCCTTAGCGGGTGGAGGAACACCGGGGAGCTGTTTTTT. Amino acid sequence: CASSLSGWRNTGELFF.

This chain connects TRBV5-4 to TRBJ1-4; tentatively, D is TRBD1 (5 bases). Germline V CDR1 and CDR2: SGHNT, YYREEE (reference sequence). The CDR3 is made up of 15 amino acids. V was cut by 0 bases and J by 5 bases, with 11 bases left in between. CDR3 bases: TGTGCCAGCAGCTTGGGGAGGGCAGGGAATGAAAAACTGTTTTTT. It specifies CASSLGRAGNEKLFF. The full variable domain, completed using reference TRBV5-4 and TRBJ1-4, is ETGVTQSPTHLIKTRGQQVTLRCSSQSGHNTVSWYQQALGQGPQFIFQYYREEENGRGNFPPRFSGLQFPNYSSELNVNALELDDSALYLCASSLGRAGNEKLFFGSGTQLSVL.

This chain connects TRBV2 to TRBJ1-5; a possible D gene is TRBD1 (6 bases). This CDR3 region has 14 residues. Trimming took 7 bases from V and 0 from J, leaving 10 bases between them. In germline, CDR1 is SNHLY, CDR2 FYNNEI. The chain's CDR3 is CASTPDSSNQPQHF. The CDR3, as DNA: TGTGCCAGCACCCCGGACAGTAGCAATCAGCCCCAGCATTTT.

A note on this clone: Other nucleotide sequences from this sample produce the same CDR3. The rearrangement joins TRBV11-2 to TRBJ1-2; 7 bases match TRBD1. The CDR3 contains 14 residues. Germline V lookup: CDR1 SGHAT, CDR2 FQNNGV. With 6 bases clipped from V and 2 bases from J, the junction kept 6 bases outside the gene matches. CDR3 in amino acids: CASSPGQANYGYTF. CDR3 nucleotide sequence: TGTGCCAGCAGTCCAGGACAGGCCAACTATGGCTACACCTTC.

The chain employs TRBV29-1 and TRBJ1-2, with 7 bases aligning to TRBD1. Looked up from germline, CDR1 is SQVTM and CDR2 is ANQGSEA. V shed 0 bases and J 2 bases; nucleotides not matched to a gene: 9. The CDR3 is 16 residues long. The CDR3 region is CSVEDWGDSRNYGYTF. DNA of the CDR3: TGCAGCGTTGAAGATTGGGGGGACAGCCGGAACTATGGCTACACCTTC.

This chain connects TRBV28 to TRBJ1-2, with D uncertain. Germline loops: CDR1 MDHEN, CDR2 SYDVKM. CDR3 length equals 17 residues. Trimming removed 6 bases at V and 6 bases at J, with 26 bases between. CDR3 nucleotides: TGTGCCAGCAGCCCAAGATCGTTCAACAGCCCGATAGATGGCTACACCTTC. It translates to CASSPRSFNSPIDGYTF.

The V gene is TRBV27, the J gene TRBJ1-1; TRBD1 might be the D (5 bases). This CDR3 contains 15 residues. Germline lookup yields CDR1 MNHEY and CDR2 SMNVEV (reference sequence). V lost 7 bases and J 3 bases, leaving 18 bases between the germline ends. The CDR3 sequence is CASNFRRVGDTEAFF. DNA of the CDR3: TGTGCCAGCAATTTTCGAAGGGTGGGGGACACTGAAGCTTTCTTT.

This chain joins TRBV5-5 and TRBJ2-7; unclear D gene. Germline CDR1 SGHKS, CDR2 YYEKEE (reference sequence). The CDR3 consists of 14 residues. The V end lost 1 base, the J end lost 2 bases, and 10 bases lay between the germline ends. The CDR3 DNA follows: TGTGCCAGCAGCTTGTCTGCGTCACCCTACGAGCAGTACTTC. Its translation is CASSLSASPYEQYF.

This clone was counted a single time. This sample includes further DNA sequences coding for the same CDR3. The J gene is TRBJ1-1, the V gene TRBV6-6; D remains ambiguous. CDR3 length: 10 residues. The V end lost 0 bases, the J end lost 11 bases, and 4 bases lay between the germline ends. From germline, CDR1 is MNHNY and CDR2 SVGAGI (reference sequence). CDR3 region: CASSYSEAFF. The CDR3 DNA reads TGTGCCAGCAGTTACTCGGAGGCTTTCTTT.

This clone was seen only a few times. This chain uses TRBV27 with TRBJ1-2; 7 bases line up with TRBD1. The germline V gene has CDR1 MNHEY and CDR2 SMNVEV (reference sequence). V shed 5 bases and J 3 bases; nucleotides not matched to a gene: 9. The CDR3 extends over 15 amino acids. CDR3 nucleotides: TGTGCCAGCAGTCGTTCGACAGGGCGCGACTATGGCTACACCTTC. This gives the protein CASSRSTGRDYGYTF.

This chain uses TRBV9 with TRBJ1-2; no firm D call. There are 15 residues in the CDR3. V was trimmed by 0 bases and J by 3 bases, leaving 12 bases between them. CDR1 SGDLS and CDR2 YYNGEE come from the germline V gene. The CDR3 sequence: CASSVGGRMDYGYTF. The CDR3 nucleotides read TGTGCCAGCAGCGTAGGCGGCAGGATGGACTATGGCTACACCTTC.

This clone was counted once. Additional DNA sequences in this sample encode the identical CDR3. The chain's CDR3 is CASSLRGSNEKLFF. The CDR3 DNA sequence: TGTGCCAGCTCCCTTAGGGGGTCTAATGAAAAACTGTTTTTT. This chain joins TRBV27 and TRBJ1-4; D is possibly TRBD1 (6 bases). This CDR3 has 14 amino acids. With 8 bases removed from V and 3 bases from J, the gap between germline ends came to 13 bases. Looked up from germline, CDR1 is MNHEY and CDR2 is SMNVEV (reference sequence).

The V call is TRBV10-1, the J call TRBJ2-3; a weak D match, TRBD2 (5 bases). CDR1 is WNHNN and CDR2 is SYGVQD in the germline V gene (reference sequence). Trimming pared 4 bases from V and 2 bases from J, leaving 10 bases between. The CDR3 covers 14 residues. CDR3 DNA: TGCGCCAGCAGTGGGAGGAAATACACAGATACGCAGTATTTT. It yields the protein CASSGRKYTDTQYF.

The chain employs TRBV7-9 and TRBJ2-7, with D perhaps matching TRBD1 (6 bases). The CDR3 totals 16 residues. Germline V gene data show CDR1 as SEHNR and CDR2 as FQNEAQ (reference sequence). Trimming took 5 bases from V and 2 from J, leaving 19 bases between them. The CDR3: CASSTRTAKNPYEQYF. CDR3 sequence (DNA): TGTGCCAGCAGCACCCGGACAGCTAAAAATCCCTACGAGCAGTACTTC.

This clone was counted a single time. This chain links TRBV6-1 with TRBJ2-5, with a possible D match to TRBD2 (5 bases). The germline V gene encodes CDR1 MNHNS and CDR2 SASEGT. Trimming shortened V by 2 bases and J by 2 bases, and 18 bases separated the two germline ends. The CDR3 is 17 residues long. CDR3 DNA: TGTGCCAGCAGTGAACGAGGGTCTGTTTATGGGCAAGAGACCCAGTACTTC. Its protein is CASSERGSVYGQETQYF.

The chain combines TRBV28 with TRBJ2-7; D gene unclear. The CDR3 is 14 residues long. V was clipped by 3 bases and J by 0 bases, with 9 bases between them. CDR1 is MDHEN, CDR2 SYDVKM, per germline. Written as DNA, the CDR3 is TGTGCCAGCAGTTTCGGCAGGAGCTCCTACGAGCAGTACTTC. Amino acids: CASSFGRSSYEQYF.

The chain carries TRBV6-8 and TRBJ2-3; the D is unclear. CDR3 length equals 12 residues. In germline, CDR1 is MNHGY, CDR2 SAAAGT. Trimming took 11 bases from V and 2 from J, leaving 11 bases between them. The chain's CDR3 is CAVDLFTDTQYF. CDR3 DNA: TGTGCCGTCGATCTATTCACAGATACGCAGTATTTT.

Only one count was recorded for this clone. The chain has TRBV7-6 and TRBJ2-2; 9 bases are a match to TRBD2. The ends lost 1 base at V and 6 bases at J; junction bases unmatched: 9. Germline V gene data show CDR1 as SGHVS and CDR2 as FNYEAQ. CDR3 length: 17 residues. The CDR3 reads CASSLVNSGSVAGELFF. DNA for the CDR3: TGTGCCAGCAGCTTAGTTAATAGCGGGAGTGTCGCCGGGGAGCTGTTTTTT. The entire variable domain, with the rest obtained from reference TRBV7-6 and TRBJ2-2, is as follows: GAGVSQSPRYKVTKRGQDVALRCDPISGHVSLYWYRQALGQGPEFLTYFNYEAQQDKSGLPNDRFSAERPEGSISTLTIQRTEQRDSAMYRCASSLVNSGSVAGELFFGEGSRLTVL.

In its sample, this clone was seen once. The chain is built from TRBV10-2 and TRBJ1-1, with 9 bases fitting TRBD1. This CDR3 is built from 17 residues. The V segment lost 4 bases and the J segment 4 bases; nucleotides outside the gene matches: 13. Germline-derived CDR1 and CDR2 are WSHSY and SAAADI. The CDR3 protein is CASSAFPGQGMGTEAFF. In DNA, the CDR3 is TGCGCCAGCAGTGCCTTCCCGGGACAGGGAATGGGCACTGAAGCTTTCTTT.

This chain uses TRBV27 with TRBJ1-6; TRBD1 agrees at 9 bases. Per germline, CDR1 MNHEY and CDR2 SMNVEV (reference sequence). The CDR3 sequence is 16 residues long. V shed 2 bases, J shed 8 bases, and the junction held 7 bases outside the gene matches. CDR3 region: CASSLLGTGRHSPLHF. CDR3 DNA: TGTGCCAGCAGTTTACTGGGGACAGGGAGACATTCACCCCTCCACTTT.

This chain links TRBV9 with TRBJ2-2, with D unresolved. The germline CDR1 and CDR2 sequences are SGDLS and YYNGEE. The V gene lost 5 bases and the J gene lost 0 bases, with 11 bases spanning the gap. This CDR3 contains 15 residues. The CDR3 sequence is CASSAPGPNTGELFF. CDR3 nucleotides: TGTGCCAGCAGTGCCCCAGGTCCGAACACCGGGGAGCTGTTTTTT.